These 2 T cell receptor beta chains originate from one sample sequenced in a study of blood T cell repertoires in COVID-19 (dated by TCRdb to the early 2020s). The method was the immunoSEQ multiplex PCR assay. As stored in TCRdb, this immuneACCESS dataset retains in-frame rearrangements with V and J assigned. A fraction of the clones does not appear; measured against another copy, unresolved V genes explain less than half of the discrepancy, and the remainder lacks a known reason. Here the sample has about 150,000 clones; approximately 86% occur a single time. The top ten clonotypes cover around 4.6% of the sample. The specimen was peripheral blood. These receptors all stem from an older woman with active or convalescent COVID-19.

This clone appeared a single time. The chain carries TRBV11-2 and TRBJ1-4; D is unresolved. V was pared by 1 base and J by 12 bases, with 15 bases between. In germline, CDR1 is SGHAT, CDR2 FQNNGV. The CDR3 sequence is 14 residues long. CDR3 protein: CASSLGDTRRELFF. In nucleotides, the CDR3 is TGTGCCAGCAGCTTAGGCGACACCCGGAGGGAACTGTTTTTT.

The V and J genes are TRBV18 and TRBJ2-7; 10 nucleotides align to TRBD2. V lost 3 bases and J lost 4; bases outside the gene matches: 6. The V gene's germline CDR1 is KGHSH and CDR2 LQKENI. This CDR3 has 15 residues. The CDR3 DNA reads TGTGCCAGCTCACCTTTAGCGGGGGGAAAATACGAGCAGTACTTC. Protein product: CASSPLAGGKYEQYF.